One sample yielded the 14 T cell receptor beta chains listed below, sequenced in a study of blood T cell repertoires in COVID-19. TCRdb's copy holds only in-frame clones and misses some; the assay was immunoSEQ multiplex PCR. This table holds nearly 200,000 clones, roughly 84% found once. Sequencing was performed on peripheral blood. The receptors were sampled from a woman between 40 and 50 years old who had recovered from COVID-19.

The V call is TRBV13, the J call TRBJ2-7, with 12 bases identical to TRBD2. After removal of 0 bases from V and 2 bases from J, the junction contained 5 bases not matched to a gene. This CDR3 is built from 17 residues. The germline CDR1 and CDR2 sequences are PRHDT and FYEKMQ (reference sequence). The CDR3 DNA is TGTGCCAGCAGCTTAGGACCACTAGCGGGGGGCACCTACGAGCAGTACTTC. Its translation: CASSLGPLAGGTYEQYF.

The chain couples TRBV12-3 or TRBV12-4 to TRBJ1-1; D is perhaps TRBD1 (6 bases). This CDR3 has 13 residues. The V end was cut by 5 bases, the J end by 9 bases, with 16 bases between. DNA for the CDR3: TGTGCCAGCAGTCCAGGATACAGGGACAAAGCTTTCTTT. This translates into CASSPGYRDKAFF.

This sequence joins TRBV14 and TRBJ2-1, with TRBD2 matching over 9 bases. The length of the CDR3 is 15 residues. V gave up 3 bases and J gave up 9 bases; unmatched junction bases: 9. Germline V gene sequence: CDR1 SGHDN, CDR2 FVKESK. In nucleotides, the CDR3 is TGTGCCAGCAGCCAGATAGCGGGAGTATCCATTGAGCAGTTCTTC. Amino acid sequence: CASSQIAGVSIEQFF.

This clone occurred once. The chain couples TRBV6-6 to TRBJ2-5; the match to TRBD2 covers 14 bases. The CDR3 length is 16 residues. J lost 5 bases, V lost 2 bases, and 4 bases had no gene match. The germline CDR1 and CDR2 sequences are MNHNY and SVGAGI (reference sequence). The CDR3 coding sequence is TGTGCCAGCAGTTACGGACTAGCGGGAGGTGGGGAGACCCAGTACTTC. This codes for CASSYGLAGGGETQYF.

The chain recombines TRBV12-3 or TRBV12-4 with TRBJ1-4, with a tentative D call TRBD1 (6 bases). Trimming pared 5 bases from V and 7 bases from J, leaving 11 bases between. The CDR3 has 13 residues. The CDR3 nucleotides read TGTGCCAGCAGTCCAGGACAGAGTGAAAAACTGTTTTTT. Protein sequence: CASSPGQSEKLFF.

V gene TRBV7-8 combines with J gene TRBJ1-2; maybe TRBD1 (6 bases). CDR3 length equals 15 residues. The V end was cut by 4 bases, the J end by 2 bases, with 14 bases between. Germline lookup yields CDR1 SGHVS and CDR2 FQNEAQ. The CDR3 sequence is CASSSGQSGNYGYTF. The CDR3 nucleotides are TGTGCCAGCAGCTCGGGACAATCAGGGAACTATGGCTACACCTTC.

This sequence joins TRBV5-5 and TRBJ2-5; D remains unclear. Trimming took 1 base from V and 5 from J, leaving 15 bases between them. CDR3 size: 15 residues. Germline V gene data show CDR1 as SGHKS and CDR2 as YYEKEE (reference sequence). CDR3 protein: CASSLSRMIVETQYF. Here the CDR3 DNA reads TGTGCCAGCAGCTTGAGCAGGATGATCGTGGAGACCCAGTACTTC.

This chain joins TRBV24-1 and TRBJ2-2; perhaps TRBD1 as D (6 bases). CDR1 is KGHDR, CDR2 SFDVKD, per germline. There are 16 residues in the CDR3. Trimming removed 0 bases at V and 5 bases at J, with 12 bases between. CDR3 in amino acids: CATSDLESTGTGELFF. CDR3 DNA sequence: TGTGCCACCAGTGATTTGGAGAGCACAGGGACCGGGGAGCTGTTTTTT.

A single count supports this clone. The chain employs TRBV5-8 and TRBJ2-2, with 7 bases that match TRBD2. V was pared by 0 bases and J by 3 bases, with 2 bases of the junction left unmatched. Germline assignment: CDR1 SGHTS and CDR2 YDEGEE. The CDR3 length is 15 residues. Here the CDR3 DNA reads TGTGCCAGCAGCTTGGGGACTAGTTACACCGGGGAGCTGTTTTTT. Its translation: CASSLGTSYTGELFF.

This clone turned up a few times. The chain carries TRBV6-5 and TRBJ2-7; 8 nucleotides match TRBD1. The CDR3 length is 14 residues. V gave up 4 bases and J gave up 4 bases; unmatched junction bases: 6. Germline CDR1 reads MNHEY; CDR2 reads SVGAGI. CDR3 amino acids: CASSSPGQEYEQYF. The CDR3 DNA follows: TGTGCCAGCAGTTCACCGGGACAGGAGTACGAGCAGTACTTC.

The V call is TRBV5-1, the J call TRBJ1-6, with TRBD1 identical over 9 bases. Trimming at V came to 4 bases and at J to 9 bases, leaving 8 bases not matched to a gene. The CDR3 is made up of 15 amino acids. Germline CDR1 and CDR2: SGHRS and YFSETQ. CDR3 protein: CASSPGDRESSPLHF. The CDR3 region has the DNA TGCGCCAGCAGCCCTGGGGACAGGGAAAGTTCACCCCTCCACTTT.

The chain uses TRBV13 and TRBJ1-1; unclear D gene. Germline CDR1 reads PRHDT; CDR2 reads FYEKMQ (reference sequence). V lost 5 bases and J 5 bases, leaving 15 bases between the germline ends. The CDR3 runs to 14 residues. The CDR3 coding sequence is TGTGCCAGCAGCACAACCCCGAGCGGAACTGAAGCTTTCTTT. Translated, it gives CASSTTPSGTEAFF.

The J gene is TRBJ2-7, the V gene TRBV27, with 10 bases that match TRBD1. The CDR3 runs to 14 residues. The V gene's germline CDR1 is MNHEY and CDR2 SMNVEV (reference sequence). Trimming cost V 7 bases and J 6 bases; bases outside gene matches: 9. Written as DNA, the CDR3 is TGTGCCAGCAACCACCGGGACAGGGGTCCCGAGCAGTACTTC. Translated, it gives CASNHRDRGPEQYF.

The V call is TRBV5-1, the J call TRBJ2-7, with no clear D. Germline CDR1 is SGHRS and CDR2 is YFSETQ. This CDR3 contains 14 residues. Trimming left V 0 bases short and J 1 base short, with 8 bases between. The CDR3 nucleotides are TGCGCCAGCAGCTTGGTTGGTCAGTCCTACGAGCAGTACTTC. It yields the protein CASSLVGQSYEQYF.